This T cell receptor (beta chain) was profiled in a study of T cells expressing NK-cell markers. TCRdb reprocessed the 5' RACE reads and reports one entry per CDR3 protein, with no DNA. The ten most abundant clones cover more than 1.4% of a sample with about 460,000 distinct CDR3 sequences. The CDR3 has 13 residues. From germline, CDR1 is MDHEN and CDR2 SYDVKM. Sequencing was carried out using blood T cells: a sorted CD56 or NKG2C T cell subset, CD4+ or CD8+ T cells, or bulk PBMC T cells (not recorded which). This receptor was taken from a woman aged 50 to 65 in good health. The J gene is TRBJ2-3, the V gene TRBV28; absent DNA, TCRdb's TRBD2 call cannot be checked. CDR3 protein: CASSPGSPRTQYF.